The 7 T cell receptor beta chains listed next were all sequenced from one sample in a study of PD-L1 blockade in urothelial cancer. The repertoire was sequenced with immunoSEQ multiplex PCR; TCRdb's copy has only in-frame clones and lacks some. The table records roughly 42,000 clones, roughly 80% of them present only once. Material: PBMCs, obtained around atezolizumab (anti-PD-L1) treatment. The origin of the receptors is a man in his sixties or seventies with urothelial cancer.

The chain is built from TRBV13 and TRBJ2-3; D is possibly TRBD2 (6 bases). Trimming took 1 base from V and 2 from J, leaving 7 bases between them. The V gene's germline CDR1 is PRHDT and CDR2 FYEKMQ (reference sequence). CDR3 size: 14 residues. The CDR3 DNA reads TGTGCCAGCAGCTTAGAGCGGGTCACAGATACGCAGTATTTT. As protein: CASSLERVTDTQYF.

The V gene is TRBV4-3, the J gene TRBJ1-2; D not resolved. The germline V gene has CDR1 LGHNA and CDR2 YSLEER. Trimming pared 5 bases from V and 3 bases from J, leaving 7 bases between. The CDR3 has 12 residues. The CDR3 region is CASSLDYYGYTF. In DNA, the CDR3 is TGCGCCAGCAGCTTAGATTACTATGGCTACACCTTC.

The rearrangement links TRBV7-9 to TRBJ2-1; D uncertain. Looked up from germline, CDR1 is SEHNR and CDR2 is FQNEAQ (reference sequence). The CDR3 is made up of 13 amino acids. V was shortened by 5 bases and J by 8 bases, with 13 bases between the two germline ends. The CDR3 spells CASSPSGTDEQFF. The CDR3 DNA sequence: TGTGCCAGCAGCCCCTCGGGTACGGATGAGCAGTTCTTC.

This sequence joins TRBV5-6 and TRBJ1-3; 7 bases match TRBD1. Per germline, CDR1 SGHDT and CDR2 YYEEEE. The length of the CDR3 is 15 residues. Trimming cost V 2 bases and J 1 base; bases outside gene matches: 3. The CDR3 DNA reads as TGTGCCAGCAGCTTCTACAGGGGATCTGGAAACACCATATATTTT. Protein sequence: CASSFYRGSGNTIYF.

This clone was detected only a few times. The rearrangement uses TRBV13 and TRBJ2-7, with TRBD2 matching 10 bases. The junction had 3 bases not matched to a gene; V was cut back by 0 bases and J by 7 bases. Germline CDR1 PRHDT, CDR2 FYEKMQ (reference sequence). This CDR3 spans 14 amino acids. CDR3 bases: TGTGCCAGCAGCTTAGGAACAGCGGGGGGGGAGCAGTACTTC. Its translation is CASSLGTAGGEQYF. Variable domain in full (rest from reference TRBV13 and TRBJ2-7): AAGVIQSPRHLIKEKRETATLKCYPIPRHDTVYWYQQGPGQDPQFLISFYEKMQSDKGSIPDRFSAQQFSDYHSELNMSSLELGDSALYFCASSLGTAGGEQYFGPGTRLTVT.

J is TRBJ2-5 and V is TRBV28, with TRBD2 matching over 9 bases. Germline V CDR1 and CDR2: MDHEN, SYDVKM. V lost 8 bases to trimming and J lost 2 bases; unmatched junction nucleotides: 6. The CDR3 totals 14 residues. Written as DNA, the CDR3 is TGTGCCAGCCGACTAGCGGACCCACAAGAGACCCAGTACTTC. Translation: CASRLADPQETQYF.

The chain has TRBV6-5 and TRBJ2-5, with D possibly TRBD2 on 6 matching bases. The V and J ends lost 7 bases and 1 base respectively, with 13 bases between them. This CDR3 is 14 amino acids long. Germline values: CDR1 MNHEY, CDR2 SVGAGI. CDR3 in amino acids: CASTPAGGQETQYF. The CDR3 DNA sequence: TGTGCCAGCACCCCGGCCGGGGGCCAAGAGACCCAGTACTTC.